The clone carrying this TCR beta chain was picked up a small number of times. Its matching antigen is unknown. A much larger clone differs by one base, so this may be a read error. This entry comes from a study of T cells in Graves' hyperthyroidism and ophthalmopathy. Study outcomes and limitations: Most clonotypes that expanded in the thyroid above 0.001 also showed up in blood.

The CDR3 regions of TCR beta were amplified from RNA transcripts. The TCR CDR3 first-round RT-PCR relied on the HTBI primer set. TCRdb passed the multiplex PCR reads through MiXCR, listing each CDR3 protein once. Here the sample spans about 530,000 distinct CDR3 sequences, roughly 17% being singletons. Trimming stripped 0 bases from V and 4 bases from J, with 7 bases between. The CDR3 loop spans 13 amino acids. Germline assignment: CDR1 SGDLS and CDR2 YYNGEE. Sequences were obtained from blood. The chain links TRBV9 to TRBJ1-1, with D perhaps matching TRBD1 (6 bases). This receptor was identified in a young woman with Graves' ophthalmopathy. CDR3: CASSVEQGTEAFF. In nucleotides, the CDR3 is TGTGCCAGCAGCGTAGAACAGGGCACTGAAGCTTTCTTT.